The 29 T cell receptor beta chains given below trace back to one sample, sequenced in a study of blood T cell repertoires in COVID-19. The method was immunoSEQ multiplex PCR; TCRdb's version includes in-frame clones alone and lacks a portion of them. The sample includes under 200,000 clones, approximately 82% of them seen just once. Sequencing input: PBMCs or T cells enriched from blood (not recorded which). The source is a woman in her sixties or seventies with acute COVID-19.

This clone was seen just once. The V call is TRBV3-1 (or the pseudogene TRBV3-2), the J call TRBJ1-4; 10 positions agree with TRBD1. V shed 3 bases and J 8 bases; nucleotides not matched to a gene: 3. This CDR3 has 14 residues. Per the germline V gene, CDR1 is LGHDT and CDR2 is YNNKEL (reference sequence). The CDR3 nucleotides are TGTGCCAGCAGCCAGACAGGGGGCAGAGAAAAACTGTTTTTT. Translation gives CASSQTGGREKLFF.

This rearrangement joins TRBV7-9 to TRBJ1-5; D is uncertain. The V gene lost 6 bases and the J gene lost 5 bases, with 8 bases spanning the gap. Germline loops: CDR1 SEHNR, CDR2 FQNEAQ (reference sequence). The CDR3 runs 12 residues. The CDR3 DNA sequence: TGTGCCAGCAGTTTCAATTATCAGCCCCAGCATTTT. This codes for CASSFNYQPQHF.

The chain couples TRBV19 to TRBJ2-3, with D tentatively TRBD1 (5 bases). The V end lost 6 bases, the J end lost 0 bases, and 13 bases lay between the germline ends. From germline, CDR1 is LNHDA and CDR2 SQIVND (reference sequence). The CDR3 has 15 residues. CDR3 protein: CASSLQGYSTDTQYF. The DNA for the CDR3 is TGTGCCAGTAGCTTGCAGGGCTACAGCACAGATACGCAGTATTTT.

V gene TRBV19 combines with J gene TRBJ2-7, with D tentatively TRBD1 (5 bases). V was trimmed by 2 bases and J by 5 bases, leaving 22 bases between them. The CDR3 contains 17 residues. Germline V gives CDR1 LNHDA, CDR2 SQIVND (reference sequence). In DNA, the CDR3 is TGTGCCAGTAGTATAAAAGGGGCAGGGTTTCCTCTCAACGAGCAGTACTTC. This gives the protein CASSIKGAGFPLNEQYF.

The V and J genes are TRBV19 and TRBJ2-3, with D perhaps TRBD2 (6 bases). CDR3 length: 14 residues. Per the germline V gene, CDR1 is LNHDA and CDR2 is SQIVND (reference sequence). Trimming pared 6 bases from V and 1 base from J, leaving 11 bases between. The CDR3 DNA is TGTGCCAGTAGGCCTGGGACTGGCACAGATACGCAGTATTTT. This sequence encodes CASRPGTGTDTQYF.

The chain couples TRBV4-2 to TRBJ1-1; no clear D gene. The CDR3 consists of 15 residues. V was pared by 0 bases and J by 0 bases, with 8 bases between. CDR1 is LGHNA, CDR2 YNFKEQ, per germline. CDR3 DNA: TGTGCCAGCAGCCAAGATCTGGGCATGAACACTGAAGCTTTCTTT. It codes for CASSQDLGMNTEAFF.

This rearrangement joins TRBV10-3 to TRBJ1-1; 10 bases map to TRBD1. The junction had 5 bases not matched to a gene; V was cut back by 1 base and J by 6 bases. Looked up from germline, CDR1 is ENHRY and CDR2 is SYGVKD. The CDR3 loop spans 15 amino acids. CDR3 loop: CAISEFGQGEAEAFF. The CDR3 bases are TGTGCCATCAGTGAGTTCGGACAGGGGGAAGCTGAAGCTTTCTTT.

The V call is TRBV4-3, the J call TRBJ2-1; D gene ambiguous. Germline CDR1 is LGHNA and CDR2 is YSLEER. This CDR3 has 16 residues. The V and J ends lost 0 bases and 2 bases respectively, with 11 bases between them. The CDR3 here is CASSQDRSVPYNEQFF. The CDR3 nucleotides read TGCGCCAGCAGCCAAGATAGGAGTGTCCCCTACAATGAGCAGTTCTTC.

The V call is TRBV18, the J call TRBJ2-2, with a possible D match to TRBD1 (6 bases). This CDR3 region has 15 residues. Germline V lookup: CDR1 KGHSH, CDR2 LQKENI. The V end was cut by 0 bases, the J end by 4 bases, with 9 bases between. DNA of the CDR3: TGTGCCAGCTCACCACCCTCAGGGGCCACCGGGGAGCTGTTTTTT. This encodes CASSPPSGATGELFF.

This clone was found once. V is TRBV11-2 and J is TRBJ2-3; TRBD2 might be the D (6 bases). CDR3 length equals 14 residues. Germline V lookup: CDR1 SGHAT, CDR2 FQNNGV. V was shortened by 5 bases and J by 2 bases, with 11 bases between the two germline ends. The CDR3 DNA sequence: TGTGCCAGCAGCGGAGGGCGGTACACAGATACGCAGTATTTT. It yields the protein CASSGGRYTDTQYF.

The rearrangement joins TRBV5-6 to TRBJ2-2, with a weak D call TRBD2 (6 bases). The CDR3 covers 15 residues. Germline V gene lookup returns CDR1 SGHDT and CDR2 YYEEEE. Between the trimmed V and J ends, which lost 3 bases and 6 bases, there was a span of 15 bases. DNA of the CDR3: TGTGCCAGCAGCTCACCGACGGGGGTACCCGGGGAGCTGTTTTTT. The encoded protein is CASSSPTGVPGELFF. The entire variable domain, with the rest obtained from reference TRBV5-6 and TRBJ2-2, is as follows: DAGVTQSPTHLIKTRGQQVTLRCSPKSGHDTVSWYQQALGQGPQFIFQYYEEEERQRGNFPDRFSGHQFPNYSSELNVNALLLGDSALYLCASSSPTGVPGELFFGEGSRLTVL.

The chain combines TRBV5-1 with TRBJ1-3; 7 bases agree with TRBD1. The CDR3 totals 17 residues. Germline CDR1 reads SGHRS; CDR2 reads YFSETQ. V lost 2 bases to trimming and J lost 0 bases; unmatched junction nucleotides: 8. The DNA of the CDR3 is TGCGCCAGCAGCTTAGTACTAACAGGGGCCTCTGGAAACACCATATATTTT. Its translation is CASSLVLTGASGNTIYF.

The chain joins TRBV19 to TRBJ2-2; D might be TRBD1 (6 bases). The CDR3 contains 15 residues. The germline gives CDR1 LNHDA, CDR2 SQIVND (reference sequence). Trimming cost V 7 bases and J 1 base, with 13 bases left between them. The CDR3 DNA sequence: TGTGCCAGTACAGTCACAGGGTTGAACACCGGGGAGCTGTTTTTT. Protein: CASTVTGLNTGELFF.

The gene calls are TRBV10-1 and TRBJ1-3; 7 bases are shared with TRBD1. In germline, CDR1 is WNHNN, CDR2 SYGVQD (reference sequence). CDR3 length: 14 amino acids. Trimming at V came to 7 bases and at J to 0 bases, leaving 3 bases not matched to a gene. CDR3 region: CASKGDSSGNTIYF. CDR3 in DNA: TGCGCCAGCAAGGGGGACAGCTCTGGAAACACCATATATTTT.

There are a few counts of this clone. The genes are TRBV6-6 and TRBJ2-5; the D is unclear. The CDR3 spans 9 residues. The ends were cut back, 10 bases at V and 5 bases at J, with 5 bases in the middle. Germline CDR1 and CDR2: MNHNY and SVGAGI (reference sequence). The CDR3 nucleotides read TGTGCCACTACCGAGACCCAGTACTTC. Translation gives CATTETQYF.

The table lists this clone with a few counts. The V gene is TRBV6-2 or TRBV6-3, the J gene TRBJ2-7, with 7 bases that match TRBD2. J gave up 0 bases and V 5 bases, and 10 bases lay outside the gene matches. The CDR3 extends over 16 amino acids. Germline lookup yields CDR1 MNHEY and CDR2 SVGEGT. CDR3 sequence: CASSIRPWTSSYEQYF. The CDR3 nucleotides are TGTGCCAGCAGTATTAGGCCCTGGACTAGCTCCTACGAGCAGTACTTC.

The chain couples TRBV7-2 to TRBJ1-2; TRBD1 matches 7 bases. Germline values: CDR1 SGHTA, CDR2 FQGNSA. Losses at the gene ends were 0 bases for V and 7 bases for J; bases not matched to a gene: 5. The CDR3 is 14 residues long. CDR3 in amino acids: CASSLAGAGGGYTF. The DNA of the CDR3 is TGTGCCAGCAGCTTAGCCGGGGCAGGGGGTGGCTACACCTTC.

This chain connects TRBV7-6 to TRBJ1-2; possible D gene TRBD1, 6 bases. V was shortened by 5 bases and J by 4 bases, with 17 bases between the two germline ends. This CDR3 is built from 15 residues. Germline V CDR1 and CDR2: SGHVS, FNYEAQ. The DNA for the CDR3 is TGTGCCAGCAGCCCGGGACACCCGGGCTTCTATGGCTACACCTTC. This sequence encodes CASSPGHPGFYGYTF.

This chain connects TRBV4-3 to TRBJ2-1; D not resolved. Trimming removed 1 base from V and 4 bases from J, with 5 bases in between. The CDR3 covers 13 residues. Germline V lookup: CDR1 LGHNA, CDR2 YSLEER. CDR3 sequence: CASSQARYNEQFF. In DNA, the CDR3 is TGCGCCAGCAGCCAAGCGAGATACAATGAGCAGTTCTTC.

V usage is TRBV6-5 and J usage is TRBJ1-1; TRBD1 might be the D (5 bases). Trimming removed 3 bases at V and 5 bases at J, with 16 bases between. The CDR3 has 15 residues. CDR1 and CDR2 (germline): MNHEY, SVGAGI. The CDR3 coding sequence is TGTGCCAGCAGTTATTTGATTGCAGGGCGGACTGAAGCTTTCTTT. Protein sequence: CASSYLIAGRTEAFF.

The rearrangement joins TRBV30 to TRBJ1-1; D unclear. The CDR3 loop spans 14 amino acids. V lost 1 base to trimming and J lost 4 bases, with 13 bases between them. CDR1 is GTSNPN, CDR2 SVGIG, per germline (reference sequence). The DNA for the CDR3 is TGTGCCTGGAGTGGTTCATCCGGGAGCACTGAAGCTTTCTTT. Translated, it gives CAWSGSSGSTEAFF.

This sequence joins TRBV19 and TRBJ2-1, with 14 nucleotides matching TRBD2. CDR3 size: 14 residues. The V gene end was trimmed by 5 bases and the J gene end by 8 bases; junction bases not matched to a gene: 2. Looked up from germline, CDR1 is LNHDA and CDR2 is SQIVND (reference sequence). The CDR3, as DNA: TGTGCCAGTAGTTTGACTAGCGGGAGGGATGAGCAGTTCTTC. Translation: CASSLTSGRDEQFF. The whole variable domain, filled in from reference TRBV19 and TRBJ2-1, reads DGGITQSPKYLFRKEGQNVTLSCEQNLNHDAMYWYRQDPGQGLRLIYYSQIVNDFQKGDIAEGYSVSREKKESFPLTVTSAQKNPTAFYLCASSLTSGRDEQFFGPGTRLTVL.

This rearrangement joins TRBV19 to TRBJ2-7; maybe TRBD2 (6 bases). CDR1 is LNHDA and CDR2 is SQIVND in the germline V gene (reference sequence). V shed 3 bases and J shed 11 bases, with 14 bases lying between them. The CDR3 has 12 amino acids. The CDR3 coding sequence is TGTGCCAGTAGTATGGAAACTAGCAAGAAGTACTTC. This translates into CASSMETSKKYF.

V and J are TRBV7-6 and TRBJ2-2; D may be TRBD2 (5 bases). The CDR3 extends over 15 amino acids. V lost 5 bases and J 0 bases, leaving 10 bases between the germline ends. The germline V gene encodes CDR1 SGHVS and CDR2 FNYEAQ. CDR3: CASSPAGSNTGELFF. DNA of the CDR3: TGTGCCAGCAGCCCCGCGGGCTCGAACACCGGGGAGCTGTTTTTT.

The chain couples TRBV9 to TRBJ2-7, with 8 nucleotides matching TRBD2. The J segment lost 2 bases and the V segment lost 4 bases, leaving 8 bases of the junction unmatched. The CDR3 consists of 15 residues. Germline-derived CDR1 and CDR2 are SGDLS and YYNGEE. CDR3 in DNA: TGTGCCAGCAGCCCCGGGGGGGACACTACCTACGAGCAGTACTTC. Encoded protein: CASSPGGDTTYEQYF.

The V and J genes are TRBV11-2 and TRBJ2-1, with TRBD1 matching 9 bases. V lost 5 bases, J lost 9 bases, and 8 bases stayed unmatched. CDR1 SGHAT and CDR2 FQNNGV come from the germline V gene. This CDR3 has 14 amino acids. The CDR3 DNA sequence: TGTGCCAGCAGCCCCCCAGGGGGACAGGGTGAGCAGTTCTTC. This sequence encodes CASSPPGGQGEQFF.

The gene calls are TRBV13 and TRBJ1-5; D uncertain. The V gene's germline CDR1 is PRHDT and CDR2 FYEKMQ (reference sequence). There are 12 residues in the CDR3. The V and J ends lost 4 bases and 5 bases respectively, with 6 bases between them. For the CDR3, the DNA is TGTGCCAGCAGCTCATCGGATCAGCCCCAGCATTTT. Translating gives CASSSSDQPQHF.

The CDR3 region has the DNA TGCGCCAGCAGCAAGGCTCAGGAAGGTCAGCCCCAGCATTTT. Translating it yields CASSKAQEGQPQHF. V gene TRBV4-1 combines with J gene TRBJ1-5, with unresolved D. The V gene's germline CDR1 is MGHRA and CDR2 YSYEKL. V was pared by 5 bases and J by 6 bases, with 14 bases between. The CDR3 runs to 14 residues.

V gene TRBV5-1 combines with J gene TRBJ2-7; TRBD2 matches at 8 bases. The J segment lost 2 bases and the V segment lost 0 bases, leaving 1 base of the junction unmatched. This CDR3 contains 14 residues. Germline CDR1 SGHRS, CDR2 YFSETQ. The DNA of the CDR3 is TGCGCCAGCAGCTTGGTAGCGGGGACCTACGAGCAGTACGTC. Protein sequence: CASSLVAGTYEQYV.